This note documents a single T cell receptor (beta chain) sequence. The antigen is undetermined. Germline-derived CDR1 and CDR2 are ENHRY and SYGVKD. This CDR3 contains 16 residues. V dropped 1 base and J dropped 2 bases, with 12 bases sitting between them. These data belong to a study of beta chain features in type 1 diabetes. Overall study results and limits: No resolution was reached here on whether HLA type influences TCRB rearrangement. Since sequencing was performed on cDNA, cells with high TCR expression could be over-represented.

Expressed TCRB transcripts were sequenced because the entire RNA isolate underwent reverse transcription. Data came from immunoSEQ multiplex PCR; TCRdb stores just in-frame clones and leaves some out. The sample carries around 500,000 clones, 25% to 35% recorded once. This chain connects TRBV10-3 to TRBJ2-1; D might be TRBD1 (6 bases). The sample comprised naive CD4+ T cells from blood. This sequence was found in a man between 18 and 35 years old in good health. The CDR3 coding sequence is TGTGCCATCAGTGAGTGGACGGGACAAACCTACAATGAGCAGTTCTTC. Residues: CAISEWTGQTYNEQFF.